The 27 T cell receptor beta chains in this list originate from one sample, sequenced in a study of blood T cells in healthy people across ages (dated by TCRdb to the mid-2010s). Libraries were made using 5' RACE. Sequencing instrument: Illumina HiSeq 2500. A second roughly 7 to 11 cycle PCR used a sample-barcoded 5' primer and a J-beta primer mix. The public reads were reprocessed in TCRdb via fastp at Q25 and MiXCR, keeping in-frame beta chains. Every distinct CDR3 protein forms one entry, paired with its most common genes and DNA. The sample table lists about 620,000 distinct CDR3 sequences, more than 45% of them with a count of one. The ten largest clones take up roughly 12% of the sample. The sequenced material came from blood. The origin of the receptors is an elderly woman in good health.

Ten or more counts support this clonotype. The chain combines TRBV12-3 or TRBV12-4 with TRBJ2-3, with D unclear. CDR3 length: 13 amino acids. Trimming cost V 6 bases and J 2 bases, with 9 bases left between them. The CDR3 coding sequence is TGTGCCAGCAGCCGGGCCTCCACAGATACGCAGTATTTT. As protein: CASSRASTDTQYF.

The chain uses TRBV4-2 and TRBJ2-1; D possibly corresponds to TRBD2 (5 bases). Germline CDR1 reads LGHNA; CDR2 reads YNFKEQ. The CDR3 extends over 18 amino acids. V lost 0 bases and J 0 bases, leaving 15 bases between the germline ends. CDR3 sequence: CASSQDPERHTSYNEQFF. The CDR3 nucleotides read TGTGCCAGCAGCCAAGATCCGGAGCGGCATACCTCCTACAATGAGCAGTTCTTC.

V is TRBV18 and J is TRBJ2-2, with 7 bases fitting TRBD1. Per the germline V gene, CDR1 is KGHSH and CDR2 is LQKENI. The junction had 7 bases not matched to a gene; V was cut back by 1 base and J by 5 bases. The CDR3 extends over 16 amino acids. The CDR3 nucleotides are TGTGCCAGCTCACCACTTGAGGGGGCCAGGACCGGGGAGCTGTTTTTT. Translating gives CASSPLEGARTGELFF.

This clonotype was detected once. V usage is TRBV29-1 and J usage is TRBJ2-2; weak D call: TRBD1 (6 bases). Trimming took 8 bases from V and 6 from J, leaving 16 bases between them. This CDR3 is 13 amino acids long. The germline gives CDR1 SQVTM, CDR2 ANQGSEA. The CDR3 DNA is TGCAGCATCGGGACATCCTCCGCCGGGGAGCTGTTTTTT. Translation gives CSIGTSSAGELFF.

J is TRBJ1-5 and V is TRBV28; possible D gene TRBD1, 5 bases. Trimming stripped 8 bases from V and 0 bases from J, with 14 bases between. Germline lookup yields CDR1 MDHEN and CDR2 SYDVKM. The CDR3 is 15 residues long. CDR3 in amino acids: CASGPDKISNQPQHF. The DNA of the CDR3 is TGTGCCAGCGGTCCGGACAAGATTAGCAATCAGCCCCAGCATTTT.

The chain is built from TRBV2 and TRBJ2-2; D gene ambiguous. Trimming pared 4 bases from V and 0 bases from J, leaving 9 bases between. Germline CDR1 and CDR2: SNHLY and FYNNEI. CDR3 length: 15 amino acids. This CDR3 is CASSGVESNTGELFF. The CDR3 region has the DNA TGTGCCAGCAGTGGGGTAGAGTCGAACACCGGGGAGCTGTTTTTT.

This clonotype was observed a handful of times. V and J are TRBV2 and TRBJ2-5; 10 bases match TRBD1. In germline, CDR1 is SNHLY, CDR2 FYNNEI. The CDR3 has 13 amino acids. V shed 9 bases and J 5 bases; nucleotides not matched to a gene: 6. The CDR3 DNA reads as TGTGCCAGTCGACAGGGGGCGGGGGAGACCCAGTACTTC. It is translated as CASRQGAGETQYF. The full variable domain, rest sourced from reference TRBV2 and TRBJ2-5, is EPEVTQTPSHQVTQMGQEVILRCVPISNHLYFYWYRQILGQKVEFLVSFYNNEISEKSEIFDDQFSVERPDGSNFTLKIRSTKLEDSAMYFCASRQGAGETQYFGPGTRLLVL.

The chain combines TRBV28 with TRBJ2-2; a weak D match, TRBD1 (6 bases). CDR3 length: 16 residues. Trimming removed 6 bases at V and 4 bases at J, with 18 bases between. CDR1 is MDHEN and CDR2 is SYDVKM in the germline V gene. CDR3 DNA: TGTGCCAGCAGCTCTTTCGGGACACGGAGCACCGGGGAGCTGTTTTTT. Translation: CASSSFGTRSTGELFF.

V gene TRBV20-1 combines with J gene TRBJ2-5; TRBD2 matches 12 bases. Germline V gene sequence: CDR1 DFQATT, CDR2 SNEGSKA (reference sequence). V lost 0 bases to trimming and J lost 2 bases; unmatched junction nucleotides: 7. This CDR3 spans 17 amino acids. The CDR3 DNA follows: TGCAGTGCTAGAGATCGGACTAGCGGGAACCTACAAGAGACCCAGTACTTC. It translates to CSARDRTSGNLQETQYF.

The chain has TRBV5-1 and TRBJ2-7, with TRBD2 identical over 7 bases. J gave up 2 bases and V 0 bases, and 11 bases lay outside the gene matches. Germline V CDR1 and CDR2: SGHRS, YFSETQ. There are 17 residues in the CDR3. CDR3 DNA: TGCGCCAGCAGCTTGGGAGGGGCTAGCGGTACAACCTACGAGCAGTACTTC. Protein: CASSLGGASGTTYEQYF.

This clonotype was counted at least ten times. The rearrangement links TRBV10-3 to TRBJ2-1; TRBD2 matches 13 bases. This CDR3 region has 19 residues. V trimming: 4 bases; J trimming: 6 bases; junction bases outside the gene matches: 15. Looked up from germline, CDR1 is ENHRY and CDR2 is SYGVKD. The CDR3 protein is CAISARQGTGTSGANEQFF. The CDR3 nucleotides read TGTGCCATCAGTGCTAGACAGGGGACCGGGACTAGCGGGGCCAATGAGCAGTTCTTC.

This chain joins TRBV12-3 or TRBV12-4 and TRBJ2-2, with TRBD2 matching 14 bases. With V trimmed by 6 bases and J by 6 bases, 6 bases remained unmatched. The CDR3 is 16 amino acids. The CDR3 coding sequence is TGTGCCAGCAGCCGAGGGACTAGCGGGGGCCCCGGGGAGCTGTTTTTT. This translates into CASSRGTSGGPGELFF.

The chain links TRBV6-6 to TRBJ2-7; D possibly uses TRBD1 or TRBD2 (5 bases each). This CDR3 has 12 amino acids. Trimming pared 6 bases from V and 9 bases from J, leaving 15 bases between. Germline V gene lookup returns CDR1 MNHNY and CDR2 SVGAGI (reference sequence). For the CDR3, the DNA is TGTGCCAGCAGCGCATCCGGGACGGTGCAGTACTTC. It encodes CASSASGTVQYF.

This clonotype appeared many times. The chain joins TRBV7-2 to TRBJ1-2; maybe TRBD1 (6 bases). CDR3 size: 15 residues. Germline CDR1 reads SGHTA; CDR2 reads FQGNSA. Trimming stripped 5 bases from V and 7 bases from J, with 20 bases between. The CDR3 spells CASSPLGGAYSGYTF. The CDR3 coding sequence is TGTGCCAGCAGCCCCCTAGGGGGGGCCTATAGTGGCTACACCTTC.

The V call is TRBV10-3, the J call TRBJ1-1, with D maybe TRBD1 (5 bases). CDR1 and CDR2 from the germline V gene are ENHRY and SYGVKD. This CDR3 is built from 14 residues. V lost 7 bases, J lost 1 base, and 13 bases lay in between. CDR3 loop: CAITTGRGNTEAFF. DNA for the CDR3: TGTGCCATCACCACAGGACGGGGGAACACTGAAGCTTTCTTT.

Concerning this clonotype: A read error is possible here, since a much larger clone lies one base away. V and J are TRBV28 and TRBJ1-2, with D unresolved. This CDR3 comprises 12 residues. CDR1 MDHEN and CDR2 SYDVKM come from the germline V gene. The CDR3 reads CASSATNGGCTF. The DNA for the CDR3 is TGTGCCAGCAGCGCGACAAACGGTGGCTGCACCTTC.

V gene TRBV5-1 combines with J gene TRBJ2-7; D unresolved. V shed 1 base and J shed 5 bases, with 19 bases lying between them. The germline V gene has CDR1 SGHRS and CDR2 YFSETQ. The CDR3 contains 16 residues. This CDR3 is CASSLKPKRPINEQYF. For the CDR3, the DNA is TGCGCCAGCAGCTTGAAACCTAAGAGGCCCATCAACGAGCAGTACTTC.

This rearrangement joins TRBV28 to TRBJ1-1, with 7 bases lining up with TRBD1. Losses at the gene ends were 3 bases for V and 1 base for J; bases not matched to a gene: 11. The germline V gene has CDR1 MDHEN and CDR2 SYDVKM. The CDR3 has 17 residues. The CDR3 coding sequence is TGTGCCAGCAGTTTGGTTACAGGGGTTGGGCGGAACACTGAAGCTTTCTTT. Its protein product is CASSLVTGVGRNTEAFF.

To note about this clonotype: Being one base from a much bigger clone, this may be a read error. This chain joins TRBV10-3 and TRBJ2-3; D is possibly TRBD1 (5 bases). The CDR3 is made up of 14 amino acids. Per germline, CDR1 ENHRY and CDR2 SYGVKD. V shed 6 bases and J shed 1 base, with 11 bases lying between them. Here the CDR3 DNA reads TGTGCCATCAGACCGGAACAGGGCACAGATACGCAGTATTTT. Translated: CAIRPEQGTDTQYF.

This clonotype has just a few counts. J is TRBJ2-2 and V is TRBV7-9; D not certain. Between the trimmed V and J ends, which lost 3 bases and 3 bases, there was a span of 5 bases. CDR3 length: 13 amino acids. Germline V gene data show CDR1 as SEHNR and CDR2 as FQNEAQ (reference sequence). CDR3 bases: TGTGCCAGCAGCTTCCGCTACACCGGGGAGCTGTTTTTT. Translation: CASSFRYTGELFF.

The chain has TRBV12-5 and TRBJ2-3, with 8 bases that match TRBD2. The germline V gene encodes CDR1 LGHNT and CDR2 FRNRAP. This CDR3 comprises 20 residues. The V segment lost 6 bases and the J segment 0 bases; nucleotides outside the gene matches: 20. The CDR3 spells CASGSSPGLESKTSTDTQYF. DNA for the CDR3: TGTGCTAGTGGCTCGTCCCCGGGACTAGAGAGTAAAACTAGCACAGATACGCAGTATTTT. The whole variable domain, remainder taken from reference TRBV12-5 and TRBJ2-3, is DARVTQTPRHKVTEMGQEVTMRCQPILGHNTVFWYRQTMMQGLELLAYFRNRAPLDDSGMPKDRFSAEMPDATLATLKIQPSEPRDSAVYFCASGSSPGLESKTSTDTQYFGPGTRLTVL.

The chain has TRBV10-3 and TRBJ2-3, with D possibly being TRBD2 (6 bases). The CDR3 has 15 amino acids. Germline CDR1 is ENHRY and CDR2 is SYGVKD. The V end was cut by 7 bases, the J end by 0 bases, with 14 bases between. The CDR3: CAINHLASSTDTQYF. In DNA form, the CDR3 reads TGTGCCATCAACCATCTAGCGAGTAGCACAGATACGCAGTATTTT.

This clonotype has a handful of counts. This sequence may be a read error, since a much larger clone differs from it by one base. CDR3 coding DNA: TGTGCCAGCAGTTACGCGATCGGCGCCTCTCGGGGCTACACCTTC. Protein sequence: CASSYAIGASRGYTF. V gene TRBV6-5 combines with J gene TRBJ1-2; D call uncertain. The germline gives CDR1 MNHEY, CDR2 SVGAGI. The CDR3 runs 15 residues. The ends were cut back, 2 bases at V and 8 bases at J, with 18 bases in the middle.

This chain links TRBV29-1 with TRBJ2-7, with D possibly TRBD1 on 5 matching bases. CDR3 length equals 13 residues. Germline V gene data show CDR1 as SQVTM and CDR2 as ANQGSEA. The germline V and J ends were trimmed by 2 bases and 6 bases, with 14 bases remaining between them. CDR3 sequence (DNA): TGCAGCGTTGAACTCCACAGGCAGGGCGAGCAGTACTTC. Amino acid sequence: CSVELHRQGEQYF.

V gene TRBV18 combines with J gene TRBJ2-5, with 13 bases that match TRBD2. There are 17 residues in the CDR3. J was trimmed by 11 bases and V by 0 bases; bases with no gene match: 12. Germline CDR1 reads KGHSH; CDR2 reads LQKENI. The CDR3 DNA reads TGTGCCAGCTCACCACCTACTAGCGGGAGGGCTGGAAATGAGCAGTACTTC. It specifies CASSPPTSGRAGNEQYF.

This clonotype was counted ten times or more. The chain links TRBV5-6 to TRBJ2-3, with TRBD1 matching over 8 bases. The CDR3 spans 13 residues. Germline loops: CDR1 SGHDT, CDR2 YYEEEE. V dropped 5 bases and J dropped 3; count of bases not matched to a gene: 2. In DNA form, the CDR3 reads TGTGCCAGCAGATGGACAGGGACAGATACGCAGTATTTT. It translates to CASRWTGTDTQYF.

The chain employs TRBV20-1 and TRBJ2-1; tentatively, D is TRBD1 (6 bases). Trimming left V 6 bases short and J 5 bases short, with 11 bases between. This CDR3 comprises 12 residues. CDR1 DFQATT and CDR2 SNEGSKA come from the germline V gene (reference sequence). CDR3 sequence (DNA): TGCAGTGCCCGGGACACCAACAATGAGCAGTTCTTC. Its translation is CSARDTNNEQFF.